What follows are 3 T cell receptor beta chains derived from one specimen sequenced in a study of identical twins. One entry per CDR3 protein, called by TCRdb with MiXCR from the 5' RACE reads. The profile shows about 250,000 distinct CDR3 sequences, 7% to 8.5% of them singletons. This sample also appeared in a second study, on yellow fever vaccine responses in identical twins.

The sequenced sample consisted of CD8+ T cells sorted from blood. The receptors here all came from a woman aged 18 to 35 in good health.

This clonotype turned up a few times. In DNA form, the CDR3 reads TGCAGTGGGGGACTTTCCCACATTCAGTACTTC. Its protein is CSGGLSHIQYF. The chain is built from TRBV20-1 and TRBJ2-4; TRBD2 might be the D (6 bases). With 7 bases removed from V and 8 bases from J, the gap between germline ends came to 12 bases. The CDR3 spans 11 residues. CDR1 and CDR2 from the germline V gene are DFQATT and SNEGSKA (reference sequence).

For this clonotype: Germline is not matched at one junction end, which may reflect a read error. The genes are TRBV4-1 and TRBJ2-2, with D unresolved. The length of the CDR3 is 12 residues. Germline loops: CDR1 MGHRA, CDR2 YSYEKL. For the CDR3, the DNA is TGCGCCAGCAGCGAAGACAATACAGAGCTGTTTTTT. It codes for CASSEDNTELFF.

The genes are TRBV2 and TRBJ2-1; D is unclear. CDR1 is SNHLY and CDR2 is FYNNEI in the germline V gene. The CDR3 spans 11 residues. The V and J ends lost 8 bases and 4 bases respectively, with 6 bases between them. The CDR3 DNA follows: TGTGCCAGCCTCACTTACAATGAGCAGTTCTTC. Translating it yields CASLTYNEQFF.